This entry features one T cell receptor beta chain sequence. Its antigen remains unidentified. Given a much more abundant clone one base away, this may be a read error. This sample is drawn from a study of tumor-infiltrating lymphocytes in primary liver carcinoma. Study details: Between roughly 4 and 11 cm across, the tumors were all of stage T1-T3 N0M0. Findings of the study overall: Less overlap was seen in tumor-adjacent and tumor-blood pairs than in tumor region pairs. With p = 0.039, the top-250-clone fraction in tumors significantly exceeded that in blood.

Germline-derived CDR1 and CDR2 are SEHNR and FQNEAQ (reference sequence). The CDR3 is 14 amino acids. Constant-region priming of 500 to 550 ng total RNA yielded TCR beta cDNA. Three nested multiplex PCR rounds of slightly modified ARM-PCR generated TCR beta libraries. Both of the initial two PCR rounds ran for approximately 10 cycles and employed TRBV1-TRBV30 forward primers alongside a C-beta reverse primer. TCRdb recomputed calls from the multiplex PCR reads with MiXCR, one row per CDR3 protein. The sample yields 95,000 to 150,000 distinct CDR3 sequences, around 65% seen once. Each 20-30 mg portion of unsorted bulk tissue served as the source for co-extraction of RNA and DNA.

This receptor was obtained from a woman in her sixties with primary liver carcinoma and hepatitis B virus infection. The rearrangement links TRBV7-9 to TRBJ1-4; perhaps TRBD1 as D (6 bases). Sequenced sample: tumor-adjacent normal liver tissue. CDR3 coding DNA: TGTGCCAGCGGCTTACAAACAGGGCGGGAAAAACTGTTTTTT. Residues: CASGLQTGREKLFF.